This is a list of T cell receptor beta chains from one sample in a study of chemoradiotherapy in HPV16-positive cancers. Data came from immunoSEQ multiplex PCR; TCRdb stores just in-frame clones and leaves some out. The repertoire holds about 2,000 clones, approximately 81% seen once, with 9% to 10% in the top ten. The starting material was tumor tissue, obtained from a patient who underwent chemoradiotherapy. These receptors were taken from a human donor with HPV-associated anogenital cancer. Each CDR3 is given with its conserved first and last residue. The order of the fields is V gene, D gene, J gene, clone size, CDR3 protein, CDR3 DNA. The D gene is left open where the match is weak. A clone size is listed for some rows: how often the clone was seen (once, few, many), or a class if it is expanded.

TRBV30	TRBD1	TRBJ1-2	NA	CAWSPGFDRGNGYTF	TGTGCCTGGAGCCCAGGGTTCGACAGGGGGAATGGCTACACCTTC
TRBV6-1	NA	TRBJ2-1	NA	CASRAGGYNEQFF	TGTGCCAGCAGGGCTGGCGGATACAATGAGCAGTTCTTC
TRBV10-3	NA	TRBJ2-5	NA	CAISDGVGELRLGPQETQYF	TGTGCCATCAGTGATGGGGTGGGTGAACTAAGACTGGGCCCACAAGAGACCCAGTACTTC
TRBV19	NA	TRBJ1-1	few	CASSRNEGTEAFF	TGTGCCAGTAGTCGCAATGAGGGCACTGAAGCTTTCTTT
TRBV27	TRBD1	TRBJ1-5	NA	CASSFLGGGQPQHF	TGTGCCAGCAGCTTCCTAGGGGGCGGGCAGCCCCAGCATTTT
TRBV5-5	TRBD1	TRBJ2-7	NA	CASSPTSPYRGDSYEQYF	TGTGCCAGCAGCCCGACTTCGCCTTACAGGGGAGACTCCTACGAGCAGTACTTC
TRBV19	TRBD2	TRBJ2-7	NA	CASQPSEAGGAYEQYF	TGTGCCAGTCAACCCTCGGAGGCGGGAGGAGCCTACGAGCAGTACTTC
TRBV19	TRBD2	TRBJ2-2	NA	CASKAGANTGELFF	TGTGCCAGTAAGGCGGGGGCGAACACCGGGGAGCTGTTTTTT
TRBV5-4	NA	TRBJ2-5	NA	CASSLYAGLTYQETQYF	TGTGCCAGCAGCTTATACGCGGGTCTAACGTACCAAGAGACCCAGTACTTC
TRBV10-2	TRBD1	TRBJ2-5	NA	CASFGTVNLIGETQYF	TGCGCCAGCTTCGGGACAGTAAACTTAATCGGAGAGACCCAGTACTTC
TRBV7-9	NA	TRBJ1-1	NA	CASSLASTGAEAFF	TGTGCCAGCAGCTTAGCATCGACTGGGGCTGAAGCTTTCTTT
TRBV6-1	TRBD1	TRBJ1-5	few	CASSEAGGDQPQHF	TGTGCCAGCAGTGAAGCAGGGGGCGATCAGCCCCAGCATTTT
TRBV5-4	NA	TRBJ2-4	NA	CASSPGGSTRQRGIQYF	TGTGCCAGCAGCCCTGGCGGGTCCACACGCCAACGGGGCATTCAGTACTTC
TRBV18	TRBD1	TRBJ1-1	few	CASSSGQGAEAFF	TGTGCCAGCTCATCAGGACAGGGGGCTGAAGCTTTCTTT
TRBV10-2	TRBD2	TRBJ2-7	NA	CALTSDYSYEQYF	TGCGCCCTCACTAGCGATTACTCCTACGAGCAGTACTTC
TRBV4-1	NA	TRBJ1-5	NA	CASSPRDGGDQPQHF	TGCGCCAGCAGCCCCCGGGACGGAGGCGATCAGCCCCAGCATTTT
TRBV6-4	TRBD2	TRBJ2-7	NA	CASSALIAGSTYEQYF	TGTGCCAGCAGTGCCCTGATAGCGGGGTCAACCTACGAGCAGTACTTC
TRBV28	NA	TRBJ1-5	once	CASSSPSNQPQHF	TGTGCCAGCAGCTCCCCTAGCAATCAGCCCCAGCATTTT
TRBV9	NA	TRBJ2-5	NA	CARQVQETQYF	TGTGCCCGACAGGTACAAGAGACCCAGTACTTC
TRBV6-1	TRBD2	TRBJ2-1	NA	CASSDGITSGYYNEQFF	TGTGCCAGCAGTGATGGGATTACTAGCGGGTACTACAATGAGCAGTTCTTC
TRBV18	NA	TRBJ2-7	once	CASSPPVGYEQYF	TGTGCCAGCTCACCACCGGTGGGATACGAGCAGTACTTC
TRBV9	TRBD2	TRBJ2-5	NA	CASSVAGLAEIQETQYF	TGTGCCAGCAGCGTAGCCGGACTAGCGGAGATCCAAGAGACCCAGTACTTC
TRBV18	NA	TRBJ1-3	NA	CASSPPRTQTAGNTIYF	TGTGCCAGCTCACCACCGCGCACCCAAACGGCAGGGAACACCATATATTTT
TRBV12-5	NA	TRBJ1-3	few	CASGLGPEAGSGNTIYF	TGTGCTAGTGGTTTGGGCCCCGAGGCGGGCTCTGGAAACACCATATATTTT
TRBV6-1	NA	TRBJ2-1	large	CASSEDNYNEQFF	TGTGCCAGCAGTGAAGACAACTACAATGAGCAGTTCTTC
TRBV30	TRBD1	TRBJ1-4	NA	CAWEPGQGNEKLFF	TGTGCCTGGGAGCCGGGACAGGGGAATGAAAAACTGTTTTTT
TRBV29-1	NA	TRBJ2-2	NA	CSVEGPANTGELFF	TGCAGCGTTGAAGGACCCGCGAACACCGGGGAGCTGTTTTTT
TRBV12-5	TRBD1	TRBJ1-3	once	CASGRGTGNLLDSGNTIYF	TGTGCTAGTGGTAGAGGGACAGGGAATCTCCTCGACTCTGGAAACACCATATATTTT
TRBV11-2	NA	TRBJ2-3	NA	CASSLARLLVRGGTDTQYF	TGTGCCAGCAGCTTAGCCCGCTTGCTAGTGAGGGGTGGCACAGATACGCAGTATTTT
TRBV6-6	NA	TRBJ2-1	few	CASSESSGTFNEQFF	TGTGCCAGCAGTGAGAGCAGCGGAACCTTCAATGAGCAGTTCTTC
TRBV19	TRBD2	TRBJ2-2	once	CASSISGRGTGELFF	TGTGCCAGTAGTATTAGCGGGAGAGGCACCGGGGAGCTGTTTTTT
TRBV18	TRBD2	TRBJ2-7	NA	CASSPRTSGSGTYEQYF	TGTGCCAGCTCACCCCGGACTAGCGGGAGTGGGACCTACGAGCAGTACTTC
TRBV14	NA	TRBJ1-2	NA	CASSQVTGSYGYTF	TGTGCCAGCAGCCAGGTAACCGGGTCCTATGGCTACACCTTC
TRBV29-1	TRBD1	TRBJ2-7	NA	CSVPGTDFYEQYF	TGCAGCGTTCCCGGGACAGATTTCTACGAGCAGTACTTC
TRBV5-1	TRBD2	TRBJ2-5	NA	CASSLSGTSGAQETQYF	TGCGCCAGCAGCTTGAGTGGGACTAGCGGGGCCCAAGAGACCCAGTACTTC
TRBV18	NA	TRBJ1-2	NA	CASSPWRELVSYGSYTF	TGTGCCAGCTCACCATGGCGAGAATTAGTCTCCTATGGAAGCTACACCTTC
TRBV21-1	NA	TRBJ2-1	few	CASSKVGSGSSYNEQFF	NA
TRBV14	TRBD2	TRBJ2-1	NA	CASSQAGGSPYNEQFF	TGTGCCAGCAGCCAAGCCGGCGGGAGTCCTTACAATGAGCAGTTCTTC
TRBV9	TRBD1	TRBJ2-1	NA	CASSTGTVYNEQFF	TGTGCCAGCAGCACCGGGACAGTCTACAATGAGCAGTTCTTC
TRBV6-1	TRBD1	TRBJ1-1	NA	CASSTGANTEAFF	TGTGCCAGCAGCACAGGGGCGAACACTGAAGCTTTCTTT
TRBV5-5	TRBD2	TRBJ2-4	NA	CASSLVPSGYLAKNIQYF	TGTGCCAGCAGCTTGGTGCCTAGCGGGTATTTAGCCAAAAACATTCAGTACTTC
TRBV2	NA	TRBJ1-5	few	CASSWESNQPQHF	TGTGCCAGCAGTTGGGAGAGCAATCAGCCCCAGCATTTT
TRBV4-1	NA	TRBJ1-1	NA	CASSQADHRQSNTEAFF	TGCGCCAGCAGCCAAGCAGATCATCGACAGTCCAACACTGAAGCTTTCTTT
TRBV30	NA	TRBJ1-1	NA	CAGLKRGAMNTEAFF	TGTGCCGGGCTAAAACGTGGGGCTATGAACACTGAAGCTTTCTTT
TRBV7-3	NA	TRBJ1-1	NA	CASSLKPPDRMNTEAFF	TGTGCCAGCAGCTTAAAGCCCCCGGACAGAATGAACACTGAAGCTTTCTTT
TRBV19	NA	TRBJ2-2	NA	CASSSSQWGSGTGELFF	TGTGCCAGTAGTTCCAGCCAGTGGGGTAGCGGCACCGGGGAGCTGTTTTTT
TRBV18	NA	TRBJ1-1	NA	CASSPDRSEAAFF	TGTGCCAGCTCACCAGACAGGTCTGAGGCAGCTTTCTTT
TRBV6-5	TRBD1	TRBJ2-7	few	CASSSTGSEQYF	TGTGCCAGCAGTTCGACAGGGAGCGAGCAGTACTTC
TRBV5-4	NA	TRBJ2-5	NA	CASSLPSRQETQYF	TGTGCCAGCAGCTTGCCTAGCAGACAAGAGACCCAGTACTTC
TRBV6-1	TRBD1	TRBJ1-4	few	CASSGEGTGKVEKLFF	TGTGCCAGCAGTGGGGAGGGGACAGGAAAGGTTGAAAAACTGTTTTTT
TRBV7-9	NA	TRBJ2-2	NA	CASSLVASADPTGELFF	TGTGCCAGCAGCTTAGTAGCATCGGCGGACCCCACCGGGGAGCTGTTTTTT
TRBV5-6	NA	TRBJ2-1	NA	CATTLGEGLVQFF	TGTGCCACTACACTGGGCGAGGGCCTCGTGCAGTTCTTC
TRBV2	NA	TRBJ1-3	NA	CASSALPSGNTIYF	TGTGCCAGCAGTGCGTTACCATCTGGAAACACCATATATTTT